The rows below give T cell receptor beta chains drawn from one sample of a study of early T cells in non-severe SARS-CoV-2 infection. TCRdb ran MiXCR on the 5' RACE reads and lists one entry per CDR3 protein. In the table there are 50,000 to 75,000 distinct CDR3 sequences, 5.9% of which are singletons. The sample consisted of whole blood, taken at baseline. The source of these receptors is an adult who was a healthcare worker with PCR-confirmed SARS-CoV-2 infection or an uninfected control (not recorded which). Both conserved end residues are part of each CDR3. A D gene is named only where the DNA matches it firmly. Only part of the rows carry a size: once, few, many, or a class if the clone is expanded.

>TRBV18|TRBJ2-1|many|NA
CASSPFKGDSYNEQFF
TGTGCCAGCTCACCATTCAAGGGAGACTCCTACAATGAGCAGTTCTTC
>TRBV30|TRBJ2-3|many|TRBD2
CASTTSGRSPDTQYF
TGTGCCTCAACCACTAGCGGGAGGTCCCCAGATACGCAGTATTTT
>TRBV5-6|TRBJ2-2|few|TRBD1
CASSYRDRGYAGELFF
TGTGCCAGCAGCTACCGGGACAGGGGGTATGCCGGGGAGCTGTTTTTT
>TRBV11-2|TRBJ1-1|many|NA
CASSLTPNTEAFF
TGTGCCAGCAGCTTAACCCCAAACACTGAAGCTTTCTTT
>TRBV9|TRBJ2-6|NA|TRBD2
CASSTRQSGSSGANVLIF
TGTGCCAGCAGCACCCGTCAGAGCGGGAGCTCTGGGGCCAACGTCCTGATTTTC
>TRBV27|TRBJ2-7|many|NA
CASRLAPGTIYEQYF
TGTGCCAGCAGGTTGGCGCCCGGGACCATCTACGAGCAGTACTTC
>TRBV11-3|TRBJ2-3|many|NA
CASSLGPVDTQYF
TGTGCCAGCAGCTTAGGGCCGGTGGATACGCAGTATTTT
>TRBV20-1|TRBJ1-1|medium-sized|TRBD1
CSAFDRGTEAFF
TGCAGTGCTTTTGACAGGGGCACTGAAGCTTTCTTT
>TRBV7-9|TRBJ2-5|many|NA
CASSLDSSQETQYF
TGTGCCAGCAGCTTAGACAGTAGCCAAGAGACCCAGTACTTC
>TRBV5-1|TRBJ2-3|many|TRBD2
CASSFALAGPFADTQYF
TGCGCCAGCAGCTTTGCACTAGCGGGACCATTTGCAGATACGCAGTATTTT
>TRBV20-1|TRBJ2-7|many|NA
CSASSGRESYEQYF
TGCAGTGCTAGTAGCGGTCGAGAGTCCTACGAGCAGTACTTC
>TRBV5-6|TRBJ1-1|many|NA
CASSLVNTEAFF
TGTGCCAGCAGCTTGGTCAACACTGAAGCTTTCTTT
>TRBV10-3|TRBJ2-1|many|TRBD2
CAISEFASGRPSYNEQFF
TGTGCCATCAGTGAGTTTGCTAGCGGGAGGCCTTCCTACAATGAGCAGTTCTTC
>TRBV3-1|TRBJ1-2|many|NA
CASSQLQVYGYTF
TGTGCCAGCAGCCAACTTCAGGTATATGGCTACACCTTC
>TRBV5-1|TRBJ2-1|NA|NA
CASSGDLPSYNEQFF
TGCGCCAGCAGCGGGGACTTGCCCTCCTACAATGAGCAGTTCTTC
>TRBV5-1|TRBJ2-1|NA|TRBD2
CASTHSGRAEHEQFF
TGCGCCAGCACCCATAGCGGGAGGGCCGAGCATGAGCAGTTCTTC
>TRBV4-1|TRBJ2-2|few|NA
CASSQDTAYTGELFF
TGCGCCAGCAGCCAAGACACAGCCTACACCGGGGAGCTGTTTTTT
>TRBV28|TRBJ2-7|NA|NA
CASSFQILYEQYF
TGTGCCAGCAGTTTTCAGATCCTCTACGAGCAGTACTTC
>TRBV5-4|TRBJ2-7|many|NA
CASSPKAGSISYEQYF
TGTGCCAGCAGCCCGAAGGCAGGCAGCATCTCCTACGAGCAGTACTTC
>TRBV12-3/TRBV12-4|TRBJ1-5|few|NA
CASSPRQGTRSNQPQHF
TGTGCCAGCAGCCCACGCCAGGGCACACGGTCCAATCAGCCCCAGCATTTT
>TRBV27|TRBJ1-3|few|NA
CASSLRGSSGNTIYF
TGTGCCAGCAGTTTGAGGGGGAGCTCTGGAAACACCATATATTTT
>TRBV29-1|TRBJ2-3|many|NA
CSARVDAGTDTQYF
TGCAGCGCCCGGGTCGACGCCGGCACAGATACGCAGTATTTT
>TRBV7-2|TRBJ1-2|many|NA
CASSLAEVNYGYTF
TGTGCCAGCAGCTTAGCTGAGGTTAACTATGGCTACACCTTC
>TRBV7-2|TRBJ2-7|NA|NA
CASSRPYEGPSYEQYF
TGTGCCAGCAGCCGCCCATATGAGGGCCCCTCCTACGAGCAGTACTTC
>TRBV19|TRBJ2-1|few|NA
CASSLTGTHNEQFF
TGTGCCAGTAGTTTGACAGGGACTCACAATGAGCAGTTCTTC
>TRBV3-1|TRBJ2-4|many|TRBD2
CASSPAGLAEAKNIQYF
TGTGCCAGCAGCCCGGCGGGGCTAGCGGAAGCCAAAAACATTCAGTACTTC
>TRBV27|TRBJ1-1|many|NA
CASSPGTAAMNTEAFF
TGTGCCAGCAGTCCAGGGACGGCAGCCATGAACACTGAAGCTTTCTTT
>TRBV5-6|TRBJ2-3|NA|TRBD2
CGSSGGTTDTQYF
TGCGGGTCCAGCGGGGGCACCACAGATACGCAGTATTTT
>TRBV2|TRBJ2-3|NA|NA
CASSRQSYDDTQYF
TGTGCCAGCAGTAGACAGTCGTACGACGATACGCAGTATTTT
>TRBV20-1|TRBJ1-2|many|TRBD1
CSAIKGQGNYGYTF
TGCAGTGCTATAAAGGGACAGGGGAACTATGGCTACACCTTC
>TRBV18|TRBJ2-1|many|NA
CASSPPKGLSYNEQFF
TGTGCCAGCTCACCACCGAAGGGATTAAGCTACAATGAGCAGTTCTTC